This note documents a single T cell receptor (beta chain) sequence. Its antigen is undetermined. This library used roughly 0.4 ug RNA and molecular barcoded adaptors spanning alpha/delta and beta/gamma chains. TCRdb re-analysed the reads in MiXCR, keeping a single row per CDR3 protein. The data show about 40,000 distinct CDR3 sequences, with roughly 13% seen just once and about 36% held by the top ten. These data come from a study of read filtering for tumor transcriptome and immune sequencing. Study-wide results and limits: IR-seq and RNA-seq agreed better without single-read clonotypes.

The V gene's germline CDR1 is DFQATT and CDR2 SNEGSKA (reference sequence). The CDR3 has 15 amino acids. The ends lost 1 base at V and 5 bases at J; junction bases unmatched: 8. The chain couples TRBV20-1 to TRBJ2-7; 10 nucleotides line up with TRBD1. What was sequenced was a population of CD138-negative cells sorted from bone marrow. The sequence derives from a donor aged 40 or over with multiple myeloma. CDR3 residues: CSARVPGTGVHEQYF. In DNA, the CDR3 is TGCAGTGCTAGAGTTCCCGGGACAGGGGTCCACGAGCAGTACTTC.